This is a list of T cell receptor beta chains from one sample in a study of CD8+CD57+ T cells in acquired aplastic anemia. A single record per CDR3 protein comes from TCRdb applying MiXCR to the reads. The sample records more than 200,000 distinct CDR3 sequences, roughly 50% being singletons. Sample: sorted CD4+, CD8+, or CD8+CD57+ T cells (not recorded which) from PBMCs. The receptors shown here come from a human donor with aplastic anemia. Each CDR3 is given with its conserved first and last residue. Each record gives: V gene, clone size, D gene, J gene, CDR3 DNA, CDR3 protein. A D gene is named only where the DNA matches it firmly. Clone size is not always given. Where it is, it says once, few, many or a class for expanded clones.

TRBV27	many	.	TRBJ1-1	TGTGCCAGCATCCCTCGGGGGGGGTTGAACACTGAAGCTTTCTTT	CASIPRGGLNTEAFF
TRBV5-8	few	TRBD1	TRBJ1-2	TGTGCCAGCAGTAAACACAGGGGCTATGGCTACACCTTC	CASSKHRGYGYTF
TRBV9	.	TRBD1	TRBJ2-7	TGTGCCAGCAGCGTAGGGGGGACAGGGGGCTACGAGCAGTACTTC	CASSVGGTGGYEQYF
TRBV5-1	.	.	TRBJ2-5	TGCGCCAGCGGCAAGCCCTTTAACGTGGGGGGCGTATGGGAGACCCAGTACTTC	CASGKPFNVGGVWETQYF
TRBV7-6	.	.	TRBJ1-5	TGTGCCAGCAGCTTAGGGGACGGTTGGGATCAGCCCCAGCATTTT	CASSLGDGWDQPQHF
TRBV20-1	many	TRBD1	TRBJ2-5	TGCAGTGCTATGGCAGGGGGCGGTGAGACCCAGTACTTC	CSAMAGGGETQYF
TRBV3-1	.	.	TRBJ1-1	TGTGCCAGCAGCGGGTCCTCCGGGAGGCGACCCGCTGGGACTGAAGCTTTCTTT	CASSGSSGRRPAGTEAFF
TRBV24-1	many	TRBD1	TRBJ2-2	TGTGCCACCAGGTCGACAGGGGCGGCCACCGGGGAGCTGTTTTTT	CATRSTGAATGELFF
TRBV5-1	once	.	TRBJ2-1	TGTGCCAGCAGCTTGGGGGAATCCGTCAACAACGAGCAGTTCTTC	CASSLGESVNNEQFF
TRBV5-5	few	.	TRBJ1-3	TGTGCCAGCAGCCCACGGGCAGGGGTTGCTGGAAACACCATATATTTT	CASSPRAGVAGNTIYF
TRBV19	.	.	TRBJ1-5	TGTGCCAGCAGTTTCGGACACAATCAGCCCCAGCATTTT	CASSFGHNQPQHF
TRBV5-1	few	.	TRBJ2-5	TGCGCCAGCAGCTTGGTGGGTGAGGCCCAAGAGACCCAGTACTTC	CASSLVGEAQETQYF
TRBV5-4	.	TRBD1	TRBJ1-1	TGTGCCAGCAGCGGCAGGGCAGGGGGATCCACTGAAGCTTTCTTT	CASSGRAGGSTEAFF
TRBV6-1	.	.	TRBJ2-1	TGTGCCAGCAGTGAAGGGGGATTTTCCTACAATGAGCAGTTCTTC	CASSEGGFSYNEQFF